This TCR beta chain was retrieved from a study of T cell repertoires in cytomegalovirus infection (dated by TCRdb to between 2017 and 2020). About the investigation overall: Donor HLA type was relevant to the analysis, because carriage of CMV infection together with the matching HLA type was indicated by public TCR beta signatures. Overall study results and their limits: Cumulative frequency of public TCR beta family members discriminated carriers of CMV infection plus the relevant HLA type in this cohort and an independent approximately 340-donor cohort. The ex vivo response was dominated by HLA-C-restricted CMV-specific TCR beta clonotypes, which also provided the single most frequent clonotype in two of eight donors.

The instrument was an Illumina HiSeq 1500. In-frame beta chains were kept once TCRdb had trimmed the public reads at Q25 with fastp and called clones with MiXCR. A single entry per CDR3 protein holds the most common genes and DNA from its merged rows. The sample profile shows fewer than 550,000 distinct CDR3 sequences; roughly 30% of them were found once. The ten largest clones capture roughly 13% of the sample. This clonotype occurred many times. No cognate antigen has been identified for it. No clone much larger than this one lies a single base away; base qualities are absent. Cut back by 5 bases and 0 bases, the V and J ends lie 20 bases apart. There are 18 amino acids in the CDR3, from cysteine to phenylalanine inclusive. Just the 54-base CDR3 DNA is kept, in frame starting at base 1.

This clonotype was sampled from a human donor in good health (CMV status not recorded). Some clones in this sample may be carry-over from other donors' samples. Input material: PBMCs. The chain was built from TRBV12-3 or TRBV12-4 and TRBJ1-5; the D gene is perhaps TRBD1, from 6 matching bases. At the DNA level, the sequence is TGTGCCAGCAGTAGTCTTGCCGGGGGGCCCTATAGCAATCAGCCCCAGCATTTT. It translates to CASSSLAGGPYSNQPQHF.